The 32 T cell receptor beta chains below come from one sample, sequenced in a study of CXCR3-negative and CXCR3-positive naive CD8 T cells. All TRB cDNA libraries came from 5' RACE performed with UMI labels. TCRdb re-called the 5' RACE reads, yielding one record per CDR3 amino acid sequence without DNA. Here the sample table reports 40,000 to 55,000 distinct CDR3 sequences. The sample consisted of naive CXCR3- CD8+ T cells from blood. Subset given: CD45RO-CCR7+CD27+CD95- naive CD8+ T cells lacking CXCR3 (TNR3-). The receptors stem from a human donor in good health. Some clones in this sample may be carry-over from other donors' samples.

The J gene is TRBJ1-4, the V gene TRBV19; TCRdb proposes TRBD1, but this gene call is untestable without DNA. In germline, CDR1 is LNHDA, CDR2 SQIVND (reference sequence). This CDR3 is built from 14 residues. CDR3 region: CASTETGTPDKLFF.

The V call is TRBV28, the J call TRBJ2-7; no DNA is available, so the TRBD2 call from TCRdb remains unchecked. Germline-derived CDR1 and CDR2 are MDHEN and SYDVKM. The CDR3 consists of 15 residues. The CDR3 sequence is CASSLGGGPDYEQYF. The full variable domain, rest sourced from reference TRBV28 and TRBJ2-7, is DVKVTQSSRYLVKRTGEKVFLECVQDMDHENMFWYRQDPGLGLRLIYFSYDVKMKEKGDIPEGYSVSREKKERFSLILESASTNQTSMYLCASSLGGGPDYEQYFGPGTRLTVT.

J is TRBJ2-7 and V is TRBV29-1; the D gene TCRdb calls, TRBD1, cannot be checked with no DNA. The CDR3 sequence is 16 residues long. Germline loops: CDR1 SQVTM, CDR2 ANQGSEA. This CDR3 is CSVSPPVQGADYEQYF.

The J gene is TRBJ1-5, the V gene TRBV12-5; TCRdb's D call of TRBD1 is untestable without DNA. Germline V gene lookup returns CDR1 LGHNT and CDR2 FRNRAP. The CDR3 spans 14 residues. The CDR3 sequence is CASGKGGVNQPQHF.

V and J are TRBV20-1 and TRBJ2-7; the TCRdb call, TRBD1, lacks DNA for checking. Germline-derived CDR1 and CDR2 are DFQATT and SNEGSKA (reference sequence). There are 13 residues in the CDR3. The CDR3 loop reads CSADSSRNYEQYF.

This chain connects TRBV4-3 to TRBJ2-1. CDR3 length equals 13 residues. Germline lookup yields CDR1 LGHNA and CDR2 YSLEER. CDR3 sequence reads: CASSQEGTNEQFF.

The chain recombines TRBV6-6 with TRBJ2-1. The CDR3 covers 14 residues. Germline CDR1 is MNHNY and CDR2 is SVGAGI (reference sequence). This CDR3 reads CASSRQGSYNEQFF.

The J gene is TRBJ2-7, the V gene TRBV29-1; lacking DNA, the TRBD2 call made by TCRdb goes unchecked. Germline CDR1 is SQVTM and CDR2 is ANQGSEA. The CDR3 extends over 15 amino acids. CDR3 protein: CSVELAGGLSYEQYF.

This chain links TRBV30 with TRBJ2-5. Germline V gene lookup returns CDR1 GTSNPN and CDR2 SVGIG (reference sequence). The CDR3 length is 12 residues. The chain's CDR3 is CAWSVGQETQYF.

The chain uses TRBV2 and TRBJ2-7; the D gene TCRdb calls, TRBD1, cannot be checked with no DNA. Germline V gives CDR1 SNHLY, CDR2 FYNNEI. This CDR3 spans 16 amino acids. CDR3 protein: CASSEWGQGVSYEQYF.

The chain has TRBV6-4 and TRBJ1-1. The germline gives CDR1 MRHNA, CDR2 SNTAGT. This CDR3 comprises 13 residues. The CDR3: CASSDGENTEAFF.

The rearrangement joins TRBV11-3 to TRBJ2-7. The CDR3 loop spans 13 amino acids. Looked up from germline, CDR1 is SGHNT and CDR2 is YENEEA. The chain's CDR3 is CASSSHPSGEQYF.

The chain joins TRBV7-9 to TRBJ2-7; TCRdb's D call, TRBD2, is unchecked because there is no DNA. Germline-derived CDR1 and CDR2 are SEHNR and FQNEAQ (reference sequence). The CDR3 runs to 14 residues. The CDR3 protein is CASSLPGTNYEQYF.

This rearrangement joins TRBV28 to TRBJ1-4. Germline assignment: CDR1 MDHEN and CDR2 SYDVKM. CDR3 size: 15 residues. The chain's CDR3 is CASSLDAGYREKLFF.

The chain uses TRBV7-8 and TRBJ2-2; TCRdb's D call, TRBD1, is unchecked because there is no DNA. The CDR3 length is 14 residues. Germline-derived CDR1 and CDR2 are SGHVS and FQNEAQ. The CDR3 loop is CASSAQGNTGELFF.

The CDR3 loop is CASSPAISYEQYF. The chain employs TRBV6-5 and TRBJ2-7; as DNA is missing, the TRBD1 call by TCRdb cannot be tested. This CDR3 region has 13 residues. Germline V lookup: CDR1 MNHEY, CDR2 SVGAGI.

The chain is built from TRBV20-1 and TRBJ2-4. Germline CDR1 and CDR2: DFQATT and SNEGSKA (reference sequence). This CDR3 spans 14 amino acids. The CDR3 sequence: CSARDRLPENIQYF.

This chain joins TRBV29-1 and TRBJ2-7; TCRdb gives TRBD1 as the D gene, but with no DNA this cannot be confirmed. The CDR3 totals 15 residues. The germline gives CDR1 SQVTM, CDR2 ANQGSEA. The CDR3 spells CSVVSTSTESYEQYF.

The chain employs TRBV12-3 or TRBV12-4 and TRBJ2-5; TCRdb picks TRBD2, but there is no DNA to check that call. This CDR3 spans 16 amino acids. CDR3 in amino acids: CASSSETSRGDETQYF.

The chain is built from TRBV14 and TRBJ1-6; TCRdb designates TRBD1, a call that cannot be tested without DNA. This CDR3 contains 15 residues. Germline assignment: CDR1 SGHDN and CDR2 FVKESK. The CDR3 sequence is CASSQTGTGHSPLHF.

The chain employs TRBV29-1 and TRBJ1-2; TCRdb proposes TRBD1, but this gene call is untestable without DNA. Germline CDR1 and CDR2: SQVTM and ANQGSEA. CDR3 size: 13 residues. The chain's CDR3 is CSVPLWTGDGYTF.

The rearrangement links TRBV27 to TRBJ2-3; the TCRdb call, TRBD2, lacks DNA for checking. Germline V gene data show CDR1 as MNHEY and CDR2 as SMNVEV (reference sequence). This CDR3 region has 14 residues. This chain's CDR3 is CASSYGLEADTQYF.

V and J are TRBV14 and TRBJ1-2. The CDR3 runs to 13 residues. CDR1 SGHDN and CDR2 FVKESK come from the germline V gene. The CDR3 here is CASSLHPSSGYTF.

The chain links TRBV4-1 to TRBJ1-5. The CDR3 totals 15 residues. Germline CDR1 is MGHRA and CDR2 is YSYEKL. This CDR3 reads CASSQEGSLNQPQHF.

V gene TRBV12-3 or TRBV12-4 combines with J gene TRBJ2-7; the TRBD2 assignment by TCRdb is unverifiable without DNA. The CDR3 extends over 12 amino acids. The CDR3 spells CASTSTRYEQYF.

The V gene is TRBV6-1, the J gene TRBJ2-3; TCRdb's D gene call, TRBD2, goes unchecked for lack of DNA. The CDR3 consists of 16 residues. CDR1 is MNHNS and CDR2 is SASEGT in the germline V gene. The CDR3 sequence is CASTSGVTSGIYTQYF.

The chain combines TRBV14 with TRBJ1-1; with no DNA, the TCRdb D assignment of TRBD1 cannot be verified. Germline values: CDR1 SGHDN, CDR2 FVKESK. This CDR3 comprises 15 residues. CDR3: CASSQYGTDYTEAFF.

The rearrangement links TRBV7-2 to TRBJ2-7; TCRdb selects TRBD2, and the lack of DNA leaves this call unchecked. The CDR3 covers 19 residues. The germline gives CDR1 SGHTA, CDR2 FQGNSA. The CDR3 here is CASSLAFGVGSGTRYEQYF.

The chain combines TRBV9 with TRBJ2-3. The CDR3 spans 14 residues. Germline assignment: CDR1 SGDLS and CDR2 YYNGEE. This CDR3 is CASSPTIGEDTQYF.

CDR3 residues: CASSLVLAGVGEQYF. The chain carries TRBV13 and TRBJ2-7; TCRdb indicates TRBD2, and absent DNA this call remains unverified. This CDR3 comprises 15 residues. Germline V gene data show CDR1 as PRHDT and CDR2 as FYEKMQ (reference sequence).

V is TRBV7-2 and J is TRBJ2-7; TCRdb's D gene call, TRBD1, goes unchecked for lack of DNA. Germline CDR1 reads SGHTA; CDR2 reads FQGNSA. This CDR3 is 14 amino acids long. The CDR3 sequence: CASSDIDRTYEQYF. The whole variable domain, remainder taken from reference TRBV7-2 and TRBJ2-7, is GAGVSQSPSNKVTEKGKDVELRCDPISGHTALYWYRQSLGQGLEFLIYFQGNSAPDKSGLPSDRFSAERTGGSVSTLTIQRTQQEDSAVYLCASSDIDRTYEQYFGPGTRLTVT.

V usage is TRBV7-8 and J usage is TRBJ1-2; TCRdb's D call, TRBD1, is unchecked because there is no DNA. There are 15 residues in the CDR3. CDR1 is SGHVS, CDR2 FQNEAQ, per germline. This CDR3 reads CASSRGTDANYGYTF. The full variable domain, completed using reference TRBV7-8 and TRBJ1-2, is GAGVSQSPRYKVAKRGQDVALRCDPISGHVSLFWYQQALGQGPEFLTYFQNEAQLDKSGLPSDRFFAERPEGSVSTLKIQRTQQEDSAVYLCASSRGTDANYGYTFGSGTRLTVV.